This TCR beta chain derives from a study of cytotoxic CD8 clonotypes in ibrutinib-treated CLL. Whole-study findings and limits: Clonotypes that were public were uncommon, and they contracted or stayed stable on treatment.

Measured with immunoSEQ multiplex PCR; TCRdb has only the in-frame clones, and not every one. The sample records approximately 120,000 clones, around 80% being singletons. As to this clone: Antigen unknown.

The CDR3 consists of 13 residues. The germline V gene has CDR1 SGHRS and CDR2 YFSETQ. Trimming stripped 7 bases from V and 4 bases from J, with 13 bases between. The receptor's source is a human donor with chronic lymphocytic leukemia. The material sequenced was PBMCs, taken after 24 months of ibrutinib treatment. The chain couples TRBV5-1 to TRBJ2-3; D is perhaps TRBD1 or TRBD2 (5 bases each). The CDR3 here is CASGQGSADTQYF. In DNA, the CDR3 is TGCGCCAGCGGTCAGGGTAGCGCAGATACGCAGTATTTT.